This T cell receptor (beta chain) is drawn from a study of T-cell reconstitution after alpha-beta-depleted transplantation in children. The CDR3 spans 19 residues. J gave up 0 bases and V 4 bases, and 9 bases lay outside the gene matches. CDR1 and CDR2 from the germline V gene are KGHDR and SFDVKD. This clonotype occurred a few times. Unique molecular identifiers were used to barcode this TCRbeta library. Via MiXCR, TCRdb re-called the PCR reads, giving one row per CDR3 protein. In the table there are almost 600,000 distinct CDR3 sequences, more than 20% of which are singletons. This sample comprised PBMCs, obtained before TCRalphabeta/CD19-depleted stem cell transplant. V is TRBV24-1 and J is TRBJ2-6, with 9 positions matching TRBD1. The sequence came from a boy under two years old with Wiskott-Aldrich syndrome, due to receive a stem cell transplant. CDR3 sequence (DNA): TGTGCCACCAGTGACGACCGGGACAGGGAGCACTCTGGGGCCAACGTCCTGACTTTC. The encoded protein is CATSDDRDREHSGANVLTF.